Included here is one T cell receptor beta chain sequence, with context. V lost 5 bases and J lost 2; bases outside the gene matches: 6. There are 15 residues in the CDR3. Germline lookup yields CDR1 SEHNR and CDR2 FQNEAQ (reference sequence). This entry comes from a study of blood T cell repertoires in COVID-19. Study in general: PBMCs, B-cell-depleted T cells, or T cells were the source of the cDNA or gDNA that made up the material.

Authors' analysis steps: Amplifying reference gene primers gave estimates of nucleated cell counts. Generated by immunoSEQ multiplex PCR, the TCRdb table keeps only in-frame clones and is missing some. The V and J calls and clone size come from that table; D and trimming were worked out from the DNA. The profile shows more than 85,000 clones, about 85% of them singletons. The chain has TRBV7-9 and TRBJ2-3; 8 bases line up with TRBD2. The clonotype comes from a man in his sixties or seventies with acute or convalescent COVID-19. Sequencing input: peripheral blood. The CDR3 region has the DNA TGTGCCAGCAGCCGCAGCGGGGGAAACACAGATACGCAGTATTTT. It is translated as CASSRSGGNTDTQYF.